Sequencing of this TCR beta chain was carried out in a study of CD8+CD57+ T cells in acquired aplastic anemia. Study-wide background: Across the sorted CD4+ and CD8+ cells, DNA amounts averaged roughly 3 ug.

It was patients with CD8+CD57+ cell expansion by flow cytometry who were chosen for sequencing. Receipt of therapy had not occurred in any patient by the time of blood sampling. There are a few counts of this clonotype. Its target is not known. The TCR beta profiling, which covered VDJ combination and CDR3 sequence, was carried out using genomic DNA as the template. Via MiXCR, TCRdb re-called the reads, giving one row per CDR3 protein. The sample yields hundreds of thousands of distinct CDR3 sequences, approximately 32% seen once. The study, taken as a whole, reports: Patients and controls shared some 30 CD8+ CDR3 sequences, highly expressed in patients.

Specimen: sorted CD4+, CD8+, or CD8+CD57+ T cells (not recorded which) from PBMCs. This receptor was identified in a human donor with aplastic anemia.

CDR3 nucleotide sequence: TGCAGTGCTAGCGGAGGGGTGGTCTACAATGAGCAGTTCTTC. This translates into CSASGGVVYNEQFF. V is TRBV20-1 and J is TRBJ2-1, with D possibly matching TRBD2 (6 bases). The V and J ends lost 3 bases and 3 bases respectively, with 12 bases between them. Germline CDR1 DFQATT, CDR2 SNEGSKA (reference sequence). CDR3 length equals 14 residues.